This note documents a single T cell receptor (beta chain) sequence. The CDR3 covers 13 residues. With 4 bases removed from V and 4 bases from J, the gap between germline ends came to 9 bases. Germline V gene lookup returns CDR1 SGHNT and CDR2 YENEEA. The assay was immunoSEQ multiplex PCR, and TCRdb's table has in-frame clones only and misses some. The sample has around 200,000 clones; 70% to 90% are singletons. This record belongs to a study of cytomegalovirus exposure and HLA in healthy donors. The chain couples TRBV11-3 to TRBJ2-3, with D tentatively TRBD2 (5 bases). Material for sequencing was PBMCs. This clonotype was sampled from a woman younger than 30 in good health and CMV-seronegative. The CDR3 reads CASSSEGPDTQYF. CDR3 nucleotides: TGTGCCAGCAGCTCCGAGGGCCCAGATACGCAGTATTTT.